These T cell receptor beta chains were read from a single sample in a study of long-term antiretroviral therapy in people with HIV. TCRdb's table, derived via immunoSEQ multiplex PCR, lists solely in-frame clones and lacks some. Here the sample spans under 20,000 clones, around 74% being singletons. Specimen: unsorted PBMCs, collected at the start of antiretroviral therapy, before treatment. The receptors stem from a man aged 18 to 29 with HIV. Each CDR3 is given with its conserved first and last residue. The D gene is left open where the match is weak. Expanded clones are given a class, and other clones once, few, many or no size at all.

16 once TRBJ2-1 TRBD2 TRBV4-3 CASSRRLAGTYNEQFF TGCGCCAGCAGCCGCAGACTAGCGGGAACCTACAATGAGCAGTTCTTC
15 - TRBJ2-7 - TRBV29-1 CSVELPGQGLYEQYF TGCAGCGTTGAACTACCGGGACAAGGATTATACGAGCAGTACTTC
18 - TRBJ2-5 TRBD2 TRBV4-2 CASSQLLLRGGDQETQYF TGTGCCAGCAGCCAACTACTCCTTCGCGGGGGGGACCAAGAGACCCAGTACTTC
15 - TRBJ2-7 - TRBV18 CASSPLANKTYEQYF TGTGCCAGCTCACCTCTAGCTAACAAGACCTACGAGCAGTACTTC
18 - TRBJ2-7 TRBD2 TRBV27 CASSLGWGLAEGTHEQYF TGTGCCAGCAGTTTGGGGTGGGGACTAGCGGAAGGGACCCACGAGCAGTACTTC